What follows is one TCR beta chain and its context. Other DNA sequences in this sample translate to the same CDR3. This entry belongs to a study of shared clonotypes between healthy human individuals. TCRdb's table, derived via immunoSEQ multiplex PCR, lists solely in-frame clones and lacks some. The data contain fewer than 1.6 million clones, 98% to 99% of them singletons. This CDR3 has 14 amino acids. The germline gives CDR1 SNHLY, CDR2 FYNNEI. V lost 9 bases, J lost 4 bases, and 5 bases stayed unmatched. V gene TRBV2 combines with J gene TRBJ2-1, with 11 bases that match TRBD2. The source material was naive CD4+ T cells sorted from blood. Subset defined: CD45RA+ positively selected. The source is a man aged 30-40 years in good health. Here the CDR3 reads CASRTSGFYNEQFF. Written as DNA, the CDR3 is TGTGCCAGTCGGACTAGCGGGTTTTACAATGAGCAGTTCTTC. Together with reference TRBV2 and TRBJ2-1, the CDR3 gives the full variable domain: EPEVTQTPSHQVTQMGQEVILRCVPISNHLYFYWYRQILGQKVEFLVSFYNNEISEKSEIFDDQFSVERPDGSNFTLKIRSTKLEDSAMYFCASRTSGFYNEQFFGPGTRLTVL.